This TCR beta chain stems from a study of Graves' ophthalmopathy and Graves' hyperthyroidism. Study-level information: Hyperthyroidism was considered stable when no ophthalmopathy appeared within 18 months of follow-up.

J gave up 8 bases and V 1 base, and 6 bases lay outside the gene matches. Germline V gives CDR1 SQVTM, CDR2 ANQGSEA. CDR3 size: 13 residues. Patients were excluded if they had other autoimmune diseases or uncontrolled infections, and likewise if pregnancy or lactation applied. Clinical symptoms, serum thyroxine, TRAb, thyroid ultrasound and orbital computed tomography formed the basis of diagnosis. Beta-chain TCR CDR3 regions were amplified from RNA transcripts. An initial RT-PCR round employing HTBI primers preceded a second-round multiplex PCR. From the multiplex PCR reads, TCRdb called clonotypes with MiXCR, one entry per CDR3 protein. Of around 1,000,000 distinct CDR3 sequences in the sample, 35% to 40% are singletons; the top ten hold over 8.5%.

The sequenced sample consisted of peripheral blood or thyroid tissue (not recorded which). This chain uses TRBV29-1 with TRBJ1-1; 8 bases are a match to TRBD1. This clonotype was obtained from an adult man with Graves' hyperthyroidism. CDR3 sequence reads: CSVEGGDRQEAFF. The CDR3 nucleotides read TGCAGCGTTGAAGGTGGGGACAGGCAAGAAGCTTTCTTT.